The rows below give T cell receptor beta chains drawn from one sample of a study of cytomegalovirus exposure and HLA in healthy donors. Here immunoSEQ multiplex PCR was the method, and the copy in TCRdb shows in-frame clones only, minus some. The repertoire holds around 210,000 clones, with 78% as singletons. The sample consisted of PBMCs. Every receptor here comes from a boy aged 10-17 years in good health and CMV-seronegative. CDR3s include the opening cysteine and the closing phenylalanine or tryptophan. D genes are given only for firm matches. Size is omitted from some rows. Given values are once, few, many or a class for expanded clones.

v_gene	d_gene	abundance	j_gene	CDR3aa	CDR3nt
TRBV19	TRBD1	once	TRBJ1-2	CASSIWDRGLAGYTF	TGTGCCAGTAGTATCTGGGACAGGGGGCTTGCTGGCTACACCTTC
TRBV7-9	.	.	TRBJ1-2	CASSLREQRGYTF	TGTGCCAGCAGCTTAAGAGAGCAGAGGGGCTACACCTTC
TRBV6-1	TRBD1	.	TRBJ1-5	CASSWDRGNQPQHF	TGTGCCAGCAGTTGGGACAGGGGGAATCAGCCCCAGCATTTT
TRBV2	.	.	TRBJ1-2	CASSQRQYGYTF	TGTGCCAGCAGTCAGAGACAGTATGGCTACACCTTC
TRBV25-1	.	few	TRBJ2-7	CAAPAGAYEQYF	TGTGCCGCTCCGGCAGGGGCCTACGAGCAGTACTTC
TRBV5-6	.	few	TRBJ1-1	CASSLGVEAFF	TGTGCCAGCAGCTTGGGAGTAGAAGCTTTCTTT
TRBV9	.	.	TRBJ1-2	CASSAPGQLRAPYGYTF	TGTGCCAGCAGCGCACCCGGACAGCTTCGCGCCCCATATGGCTACACCTTC
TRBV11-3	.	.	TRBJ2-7	CASSLDSGQRSSYEQYF	TGTGCCAGCAGCTTAGATTCCGGACAAAGGAGCTCCTACGAGCAGTACTTC
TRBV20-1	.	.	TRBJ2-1	CLGNEQFF	TGCCTCGGGAATGAGCAGTTCTTC
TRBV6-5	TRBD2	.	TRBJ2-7	CASSYSKASGYEQYF	TGTGCCAGCAGTTACTCTAAGGCTAGCGGCTACGAGCAGTACTTC
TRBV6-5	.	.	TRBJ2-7	CASRNNRRSSYEQYF	TGTGCCAGCAGAAATAACAGGAGAAGCTCCTACGAGCAGTACTTC
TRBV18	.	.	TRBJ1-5	CASSAEFNQPQHF	TGTGCCAGCTCAGCGGAGTTCAATCAGCCCCAGCATTTT
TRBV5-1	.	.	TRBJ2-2	CASSLNSAGELFF	TGCGCCAGCAGCTTGAATTCGGCCGGGGAGCTGTTTTTT
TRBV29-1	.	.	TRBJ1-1	CSVDRGGAGEAFF	TGCAGCGTTGATCGTGGGGGGGCTGGTGAAGCTTTCTTT
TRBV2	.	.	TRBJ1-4	CASSITDSDEKLFF	TGTGCCAGCAGTATTACAGATAGCGATGAAAAACTGTTTTTT
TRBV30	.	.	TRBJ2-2	CAWSGAGSEYTGELFF	TGTGCCTGGAGTGGCGCGGGGAGTGAGTACACCGGGGAGCTGTTTTTT
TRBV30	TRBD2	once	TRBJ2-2	CAGRVQAFTGELFF	TGTGCCGGGAGGGTCCAGGCGTTCACCGGGGAGCTGTTTTTC
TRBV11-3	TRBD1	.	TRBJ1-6	CASSGTGLRNSPLHF	TGTGCCAGCAGCGGGACAGGGTTGCGCAATTCACCCCTCCACTTT
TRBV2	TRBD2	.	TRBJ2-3	CASSELAGGQDTQYF	TGTGCCAGCAGTGAACTAGCGGGGGGCCAGGATACGCAGTATTTT
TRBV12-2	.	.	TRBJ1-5	CASRSTGGAPIAVLYSNQPQHF	TGTGCAAGTCGCTCGACAGGGGGCGCGCCCATAGCAGTTCTATATAGCAATCAGCCCCAGCATTTT
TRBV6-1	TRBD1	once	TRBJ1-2	CASSEAGRGRDGYTF	TGTGCCAGCAGTGAAGCGGGCAGGGGGCGCGATGGCTACACCTTC
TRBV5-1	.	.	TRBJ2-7	CASSFNSYEQYF	TGCGCCAGCAGCTTTAACTCCTACGAGCAGTACTTC
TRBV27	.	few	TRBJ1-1	CASSLSYQVNTEAFF	TGTGCCAGCAGTTTATCTTATCAGGTGAACACTGAAGCTTTCTTT
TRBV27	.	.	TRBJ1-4	CASSFSTGYEKLFF	TGTGCCAGCAGTTTCTCCACAGGGTACGAAAAACTGTTTTTT
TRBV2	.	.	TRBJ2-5	CASTLQETQYF	TGTGCCAGCACCCTCCAAGAGACCCAGTACTTC
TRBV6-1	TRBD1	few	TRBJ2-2	CASSEVGDRGAGELFF	TGTGCCAGCAGTGAAGTGGGGGACAGGGGGGCCGGGGAGCTGTTTTTT
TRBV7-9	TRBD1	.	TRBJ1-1	CASSGRGMNTEAFF	TGTGCCAGCAGCGGCAGGGGGATGAACACTGAAGCTTTCTTT
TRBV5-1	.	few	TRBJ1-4	CASSFSRGMGEKLFF	TGCGCCAGCAGCTTCAGCAGAGGAATGGGTGAAAAACTGTTTTTT
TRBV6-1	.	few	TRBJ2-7	CASSGLAPSEQYF	TGTGCCAGCAGTGGGCTAGCCCCTTCCGAGCAGTACTTC
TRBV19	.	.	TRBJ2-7	CASSIDRESYEQYF	TGTGCCAGTAGTATTGATCGGGAGTCCTACGAGCAGTACTTC
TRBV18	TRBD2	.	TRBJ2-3	CASSRGTSGAGDTQYF	TGTGCCAGCTCACGCGGGACTAGCGGGGCGGGAGATACGCAGTATTTT
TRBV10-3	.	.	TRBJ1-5	CAISERSNQPQHF	TGTGCCATCAGTGAGCGTAGCAATCAGCCCCAGCATTTT
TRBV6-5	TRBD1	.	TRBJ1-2	CASRRQGYGYTF	TGTGCCAGCAGGAGACAGGGATATGGCTACACCTTC
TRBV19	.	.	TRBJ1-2	CASSKSQVGENYTF	TGTGCCAGTAGTAAATCGCAGGTCGGCGAGAACTACACCTTC
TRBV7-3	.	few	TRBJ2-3	CASSLTWGGRGDTQYF	TGTGCCAGCAGCTTAACGTGGGGGGGGCGTGGGGATACGCAGTATTTT
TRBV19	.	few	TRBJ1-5	CASGRGSNQPQHF	TGTGCCAGCGGTCGGGGGAGCAATCAGCCCCAGCATTTT
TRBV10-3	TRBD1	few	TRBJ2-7	CAISDLPRQGTYEQYF	TGTGCCATCAGTGACCTCCCCCGACAGGGAACCTACGAGCAGTACTTC
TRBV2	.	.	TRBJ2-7	CASRPQAGEQYF	TGTGCCAGCAGACCCCAGGCTGGCGAGCAGTACTTC
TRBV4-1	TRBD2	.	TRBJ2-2	CASRLGLAGFNTGELFF	TGCGCCAGCAGACTCGGACTAGCGGGATTCAACACCGGGGAGCTGTTTTTT
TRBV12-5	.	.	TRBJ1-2	CASGFDSDYGYTF	TGTGCTAGTGGTTTCGACAGCGATTATGGCTACACCTTC
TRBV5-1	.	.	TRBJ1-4	CASSATVLNEKLFF	TGCGCCAGCAGTGCTACAGTTCTTAATGAAAAACTGTTTTTT
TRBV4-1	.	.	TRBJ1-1	CASSQARRDPNTEAFF	TGCGCCAGCAGCCAAGCCAGGAGGGACCCGAACACTGAAGCTTTCTTT
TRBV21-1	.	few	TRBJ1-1	CASSKVLGVHRMASEAFF	TGTGCCAGCAGCAAAGTACTCGGGGTCCACCGTATGGCGTCTGAAGCTTTCTTT
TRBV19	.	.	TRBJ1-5	CASSPQGWGQPQHF	TGTGCCAGTTCTCCACAGGGATGGGGACAGCCCCAGCATTTT
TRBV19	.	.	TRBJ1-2	CASSLQRTGLTTSNGYTF	TGTGCCAGTAGCCTGCAAAGAACAGGGCTCACTACTTCAAATGGCTACACCTTC
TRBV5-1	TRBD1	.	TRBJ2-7	CASSGQDSYEQYF	TGCGCCAGCTCTGGACAGGACTCCTACGAGCAGTACTTC
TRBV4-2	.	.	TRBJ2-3	CASSQVGGSTDTQYF	TGTGCCAGCAGCCAAGTAGGGGGTAGCACAGATACGCAGTATTTT
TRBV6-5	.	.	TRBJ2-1	CASSYLSGDEQFF	TGTGCCAGCAGTTACCTTAGTGGAGATGAGCAGTTCTTC
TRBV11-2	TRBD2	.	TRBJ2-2	CASSLEGLAGNTGELFF	TGTGCCAGCAGCTTAGAGGGACTAGCGGGGAACACCGGGGAGCTGTTTTTT
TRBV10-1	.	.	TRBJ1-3	CASGADGSSGNTIYF	TGCGCCAGCGGCGCAGACGGGAGCTCTGGAAACACCATATATTTT
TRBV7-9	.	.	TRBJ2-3	CASSLVGSTDTQYF	TGTGCCAGCAGCTTAGTGGGCAGCACAGATACGCAGTATTTT
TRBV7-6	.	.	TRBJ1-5	CASSLWRQPQHF	TGTGCCAGCAGCTTGTGGCGGCAGCCCCAGCATTTT
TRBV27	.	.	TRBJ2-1	CASSHSDRSYEQFF	TGTGCCAGCAGTCACTCGGACAGATCCTATGAGCAGTTCTTC